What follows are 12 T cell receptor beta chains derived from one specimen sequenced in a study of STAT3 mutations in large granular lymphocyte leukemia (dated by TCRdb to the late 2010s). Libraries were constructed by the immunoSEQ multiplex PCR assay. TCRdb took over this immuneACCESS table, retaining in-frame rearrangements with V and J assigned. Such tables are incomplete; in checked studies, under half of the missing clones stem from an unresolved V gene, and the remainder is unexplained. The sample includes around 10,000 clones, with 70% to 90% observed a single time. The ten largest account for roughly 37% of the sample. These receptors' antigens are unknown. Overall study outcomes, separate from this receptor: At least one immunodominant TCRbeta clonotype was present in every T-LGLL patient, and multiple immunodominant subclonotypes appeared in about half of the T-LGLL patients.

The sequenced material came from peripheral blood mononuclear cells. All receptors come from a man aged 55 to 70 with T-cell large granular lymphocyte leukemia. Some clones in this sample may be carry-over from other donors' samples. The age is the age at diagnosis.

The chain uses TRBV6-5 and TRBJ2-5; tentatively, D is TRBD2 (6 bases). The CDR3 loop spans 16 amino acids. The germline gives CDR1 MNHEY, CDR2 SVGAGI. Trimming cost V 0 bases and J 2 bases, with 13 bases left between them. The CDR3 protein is CASSYSRDLEQETQYF. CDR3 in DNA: TGTGCCAGCAGTTACTCAAGGGACTTGGAGCAAGAGACCCAGTACTTC.

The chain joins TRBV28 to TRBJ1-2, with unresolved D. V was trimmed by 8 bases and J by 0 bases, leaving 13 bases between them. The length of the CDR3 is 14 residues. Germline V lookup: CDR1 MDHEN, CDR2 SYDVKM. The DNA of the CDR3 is TGTGCCAGCGGAAATAAGGCCCCTAACTATGGCTACACCTTC. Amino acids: CASGNKAPNYGYTF.

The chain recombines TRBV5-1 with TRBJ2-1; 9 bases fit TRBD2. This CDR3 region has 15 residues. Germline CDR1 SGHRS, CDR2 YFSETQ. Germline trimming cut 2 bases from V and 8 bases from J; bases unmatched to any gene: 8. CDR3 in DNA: TGCGCCAGCAGCTTCGGTAGCGGGAGTGGGGATGAGCAGTTCTTC. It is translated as CASSFGSGSGDEQFF.

CDR3 bases: TGCGCCAGCAGCCCAGACATTCCCAATGAGCAGTTCTTC. It specifies CASSPDIPNEQFF. The chain recombines TRBV5-1 with TRBJ2-1; D is unresolved. CDR1 and CDR2 from the germline V gene are SGHRS and YFSETQ. CDR3 length: 13 residues. V lost 4 bases, J lost 6 bases, and 11 bases lay in between.

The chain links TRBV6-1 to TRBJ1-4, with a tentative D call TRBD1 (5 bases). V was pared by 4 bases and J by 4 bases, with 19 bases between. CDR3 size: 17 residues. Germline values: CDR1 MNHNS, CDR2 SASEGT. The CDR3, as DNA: TGTGCCAGCAGTGGACACGGACGACAGCTGATTAATGAAAAACTGTTTTTT. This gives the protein CASSGHGRQLINEKLFF.

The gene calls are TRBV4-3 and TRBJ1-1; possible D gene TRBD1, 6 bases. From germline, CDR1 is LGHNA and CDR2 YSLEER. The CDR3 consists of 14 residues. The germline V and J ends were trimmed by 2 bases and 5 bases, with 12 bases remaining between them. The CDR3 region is CASSQPGAYTEAFF. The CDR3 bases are TGCGCCAGCAGCCAACCAGGGGCATATACTGAAGCTTTCTTT.

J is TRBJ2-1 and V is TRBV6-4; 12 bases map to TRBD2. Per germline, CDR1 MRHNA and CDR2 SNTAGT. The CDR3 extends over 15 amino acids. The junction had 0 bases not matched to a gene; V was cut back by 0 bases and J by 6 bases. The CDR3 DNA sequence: TGTGCCAGCAGTGACTCGACTAGCGGGAGCAATGAGCAGTTCTTC. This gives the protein CASSDSTSGSNEQFF.

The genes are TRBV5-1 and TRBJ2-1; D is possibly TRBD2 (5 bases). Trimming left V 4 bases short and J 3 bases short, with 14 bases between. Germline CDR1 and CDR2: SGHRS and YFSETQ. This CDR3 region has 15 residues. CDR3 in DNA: TGCGCCAGCAGCCCACTCCCCGGGGACTACAATGAGCAGTTCTTC. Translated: CASSPLPGDYNEQFF.

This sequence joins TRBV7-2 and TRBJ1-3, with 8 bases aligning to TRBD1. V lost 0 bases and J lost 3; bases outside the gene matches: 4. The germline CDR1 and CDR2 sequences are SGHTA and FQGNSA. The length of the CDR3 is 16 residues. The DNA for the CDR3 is TGTGCCAGCAGCTTAGCCGCGGGACAGGATGGAAACACCATATATTTT. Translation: CASSLAAGQDGNTIYF. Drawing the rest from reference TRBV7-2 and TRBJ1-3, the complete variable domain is GAGVSQSPSNKVTEKGKDVELRCDPISGHTALYWYRQSLGQGLEFLIYFQGNSAPDKSGLPSDRFSAERTGGSVSTLTIQRTQQEDSAVYLCASSLAAGQDGNTIYFGEGSWLTVV.

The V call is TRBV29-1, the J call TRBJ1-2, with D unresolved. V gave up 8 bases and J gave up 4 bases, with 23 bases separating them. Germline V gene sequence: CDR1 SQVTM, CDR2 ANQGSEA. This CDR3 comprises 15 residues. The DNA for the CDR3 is TGCAGCATTTTTCTCCTACGCGATCCCACCTATGGCTACACCTTC. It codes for CSIFLLRDPTYGYTF.

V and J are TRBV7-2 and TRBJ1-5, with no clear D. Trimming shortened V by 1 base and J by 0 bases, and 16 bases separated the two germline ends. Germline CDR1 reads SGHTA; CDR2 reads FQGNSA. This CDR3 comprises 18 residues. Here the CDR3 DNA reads TGTGCCAGCAGCTTAGGGTTACTCGGGTCAGCTAGCAATCAGCCCCAGCATTTT. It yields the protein CASSLGLLGSASNQPQHF.

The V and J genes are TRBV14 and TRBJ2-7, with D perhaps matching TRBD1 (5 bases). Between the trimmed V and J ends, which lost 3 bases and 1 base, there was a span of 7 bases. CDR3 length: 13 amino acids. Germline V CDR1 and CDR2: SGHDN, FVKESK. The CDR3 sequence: CASSHRDSYEQYF. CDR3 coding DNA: TGTGCCAGCAGCCACAGGGATTCCTACGAGCAGTACTTC.